This T cell receptor (beta chain) stems from a study of shared clonotypes between healthy human individuals. CDR1 MNHNY and CDR2 SVGAGI come from the germline V gene (reference sequence). The ends were cut back, 0 bases at V and 8 bases at J, with 8 bases in the middle. CDR3 length: 13 amino acids. Profiling relied on immunoSEQ multiplex PCR, and the TCRdb table lists in-frame clones only, not all of them. This sample has over a million clones, with roughly 97% found just once. Points from the study as a whole: Sequencing depth was a factor that was expected to affect clonotype sharing among donors.

A remark on this clone: Its antigen remains unknown.

Sequenced: naive CD4+ T cells sorted from blood. Subset reported: CD45RA+ positively selected. This TCR was recovered from a man aged 25 to 40 in good health. V usage is TRBV6-6 and J usage is TRBJ2-1; D is unclear. The CDR3 DNA sequence: TGTGCCAGCAGTTACTCCCCATCGGATGAGCAGTTCTTC. Translating it yields CASSYSPSDEQFF.